This entry lists 15 T cell receptor beta chains sequenced from one sample in a study of shared clonotypes between healthy human individuals. This table comes from immunoSEQ multiplex PCR, and its TCRdb copy is limited to in-frame clones, with some not included. The sample consists of over a million clones, roughly 97% of them appearing once. The source material was naive CD4+ T cells sorted from blood. The sample's subset: CD45RA+ positively selected. These TCRs come from a young man in good health.

The chain joins TRBV7-9 to TRBJ2-1; D is perhaps TRBD1 or TRBD2 (5 bases each). This CDR3 spans 16 amino acids. Germline lookup yields CDR1 SEHNR and CDR2 FQNEAQ (reference sequence). Trimming took off 4 bases at V and 8 bases at J, with 21 bases between the two ends. The CDR3 DNA reads TGTGCCAGCAGCTATCGGGTGGCAGGGAGTCTCTATGAGCAGTTCTTC. Amino acids: CASSYRVAGSLYEQFF.

The CDR3 bases are TGCGCCAGCAGCCAAGGACGACTAGCTCAGTTCTTC. Translated: CASSQGRLAQFF. This chain joins TRBV4-1 and TRBJ2-1, with 7 bases identical to TRBD2. CDR3 length: 12 amino acids. V was clipped by 1 base and J by 13 bases; unmatched bases: 4. Germline V gene lookup returns CDR1 MGHRA and CDR2 YSYEKL.

The chain employs TRBV5-4 and TRBJ2-5, with D perhaps matching TRBD2 (6 bases). CDR3 length: 16 residues. Trimming cost V 3 bases and J 0 bases, with 15 bases left between them. Germline loops: CDR1 SGHNT, CDR2 YYREEE (reference sequence). The DNA of the CDR3 is TGTGCCAGCAGCTCTGGGACTTCTCAGTACCAAGAGACCCAGTACTTC. This encodes CASSSGTSQYQETQYF.

The chain couples TRBV9 to TRBJ2-1, with D tentatively TRBD1 (6 bases). CDR3 length: 16 amino acids. V was trimmed by 3 bases and J by 4 bases, leaving 17 bases between them. The germline CDR1 and CDR2 sequences are SGDLS and YYNGEE. CDR3 region: CASSAYSGVPYNEQFF. In nucleotides, the CDR3 is TGTGCCAGCAGCGCCTATTCAGGGGTCCCTTACAATGAGCAGTTCTTC.

V usage is TRBV9 and J usage is TRBJ2-7; 10 bases map to TRBD1. The ends lost 0 bases at V and 6 bases at J; junction bases unmatched: 9. CDR3 length: 16 residues. CDR1 and CDR2 from the germline V gene are SGDLS and YYNGEE. CDR3 sequence (DNA): TGTGCCAGCAGCGTAGGGTCTCGACAGGGGGCAAGCGAGCAGTACTTC. It encodes CASSVGSRQGASEQYF.

The chain is built from TRBV5-1 and TRBJ1-3; the D gene is possibly TRBD1 (5 bases). V was pared by 3 bases and J by 0 bases, with 7 bases between. The CDR3 is 14 residues long. From germline, CDR1 is SGHRS and CDR2 YFSETQ. The CDR3 DNA reads as TGCGCCAGCAGCTGGGACCCCTCTGGAAACACCATATATTTT. Translated, it gives CASSWDPSGNTIYF.

The CDR3 reads CASSDNTRETQYF. The CDR3 DNA sequence: TGCGCCAGCAGTGATAATACGCGGGAGACCCAGTACTTC. The gene calls are TRBV10-1 and TRBJ2-5; D uncertain. Trimming removed 3 bases from V and 5 bases from J, with 10 bases in between. CDR3 length equals 13 residues. Germline CDR1 is WNHNN and CDR2 is SYGVQD (reference sequence).

This clone was detected only once. CDR3 protein: CAWDPGANVLTF. In DNA, the CDR3 is TGTGCCTGGGATCCTGGGGCCAACGTCCTGACTTTC. The chain joins TRBV30 to TRBJ2-6; D gene ambiguous. V was pared by 5 bases and J by 2 bases, with 4 bases between. Per the germline V gene, CDR1 is GTSNPN and CDR2 is SVGIG (reference sequence). The CDR3 runs 12 residues.

This chain links TRBV30 with TRBJ2-3; D is unresolved. V was shortened by 2 bases and J by 8 bases, with 14 bases between the two germline ends. Germline V gene sequence: CDR1 GTSNPN, CDR2 SVGIG (reference sequence). CDR3 length: 13 amino acids. The CDR3 sequence is CAWSLLAQPTQYF. CDR3 coding DNA: TGTGCCTGGAGTTTGCTGGCCCAGCCTACGCAGTATTTT.

This rearrangement joins TRBV10-3 to TRBJ1-2; 10 positions match TRBD1. V was pared by 5 bases and J by 6 bases, with 9 bases of the junction left unmatched. CDR3 size: 15 residues. The germline CDR1 and CDR2 sequences are ENHRY and SYGVKD. In nucleotides, the CDR3 is TGTGCCATCAGTAAAAACAGACAGGGGGCGGATGGCTACACCTTC. It translates to CAISKNRQGADGYTF.

This clone was found once. V is TRBV5-1 and J is TRBJ2-3; D remains unclear. Germline assignment: CDR1 SGHRS and CDR2 YFSETQ. This CDR3 spans 12 amino acids. V was cut by 4 bases and J by 6 bases, with 9 bases left in between. CDR3 sequence (DNA): TGCGCCAGCAGCCTTCGGTTGGATACGCAGTATTTT. As protein: CASSLRLDTQYF. Complete variable domain (other parts from reference TRBV5-1 and TRBJ2-3): KAGVTQTPRYLIKTRGQQVTLSCSPISGHRSVSWYQQTPGQGLQFLFEYFSETQRNKGNFPGRFSGRQFSNSRSEMNVSTLELGDSALYLCASSLRLDTQYFGPGTRLTVL.

To note about this clone: A read error may account for a junction end that differs from germline. J is TRBJ2-1 and V is TRBV2; D might be TRBD2 (6 bases). This CDR3 contains 14 residues. Germline V lookup: CDR1 SNHLY, CDR2 FYNNEI. The CDR3 DNA reads TGTGCCAGCAGACTAGCCTTCCTTACAATGAGCATGGTCTTC. Encoded protein: CASRLAFLTMSMVF.

The CDR3 loop is CASSPRLDNEQFF. CDR3 in DNA: TGTGCCAGCAGCCCTAGATTGGACAATGAGCAGTTCTTC. The chain links TRBV5-4 to TRBJ2-1; D not resolved. The CDR3 extends over 13 amino acids. Germline values: CDR1 SGHNT, CDR2 YYREEE (reference sequence). Between the trimmed V and J ends, which lost 4 bases and 5 bases, there was a span of 10 bases.

The chain combines TRBV19 with TRBJ1-4; possibly TRBD1 for D (5 bases). Germline values: CDR1 LNHDA, CDR2 SQIVND (reference sequence). The ends were cut back, 5 bases at V and 0 bases at J, with 13 bases in the middle. This CDR3 is 16 amino acids long. The CDR3 protein is CASSERTLTTNEKLFF. The DNA of the CDR3 is TGTGCCAGTAGTGAAAGGACACTTACAACTAATGAAAAACTGTTTTTT.

CDR3 bases: TGTGCCAGCAGCTTATTACTAGCGGGAGGCGGCGAGCAGTACTTC. Protein product: CASSLLLAGGGEQYF. V and J are TRBV7-2 and TRBJ2-7; 12 nucleotides line up with TRBD2. This CDR3 comprises 15 residues. V shed 2 bases, J shed 6 bases, and the junction held 5 bases outside the gene matches. CDR1 is SGHTA, CDR2 FQGNSA, per germline.